The rows below give T cell receptor beta chains drawn from one sample of a study of T-cell reconstitution after alpha-beta-depleted transplantation in children. TCRdb re-derived calls from the PCR reads in MiXCR, one entry per CDR3 protein. The top ten hold 5% of the sample, which has roughly 790,000 distinct CDR3 sequences, approximately 15% seen once. The sequenced sample was PBMCs, mostly from graft donor cells, obtained 360 days after TCRalphabeta/CD19-depleted stem cell transplant. All receptors come from a male patient younger than 18 who had a stem cell transplant for acute lymphoblastic leukemia, so the T cells may come from the graft donor. The CDR3 runs from the conserved cysteine through the conserved F or W. The D gene is left open where the match is weak. Expanded clones are given a class, and other clones once, few, many or no size at all.

>16|TRBJ2-3|TRBV7-9|TRBD2|.
TGTGCCAGCAGCCCCCCCATTGGGACTAGCGGGAGGACGCAGTATTTT
CASSPPIGTSGRTQYF
>14|TRBJ2-7|TRBV30|TRBD2|few
TGTGCCTGGAGCGCACCGGGACTAGCCTACGAGCAGTACTTC
CAWSAPGLAYEQYF
>14|TRBJ1-5|TRBV18|.|few
TGTGCCAGCTCACCCGACGGGGCCGTAGGGCCCCAGCATTTT
CASSPDGAVGPQHF
>13|TRBJ2-3|TRBV25-1|.|.
TGTGCCAGCAGTTGGGGGCTGGGAAATACGCAGTATTTT
CASSWGLGNTQYF
>13|TRBJ2-7|TRBV9|.|.
TGTGCCAGCAGCGTAGGGATGTCCTACGAGCAGTACTTC
CASSVGMSYEQYF
>14|TRBJ2-3|TRBV5-1|.|.
TGCGCCAGCAGCTTGGATCGAGACACAGATACGCAGTATTTT
CASSLDRDTDTQYF
>16|TRBJ2-2|TRBV12-3/TRBV12-4|TRBD2|.
TGTGCCAGCAGTTTTGTCGGGGGAGGGTACGCCGGGGAGCTGTTTTTT
CASSFVGGGYAGELFF
>12|TRBJ2-1|TRBV5-1|.|few
TGCGCCAGCACTAGTCTAGCTGATGAGCAGTTCTTC
CASTSLADEQFF
>16|TRBJ2-4|TRBV12-3/TRBV12-4|TRBD1|few
TGTGCCAGCGCAATTACAGGGGGAGGTCCCAAAAACATTCAGTACTTC
CASAITGGGPKNIQYF
>13|TRBJ2-2|TRBV7-9|.|few
TGTGCCAGCAGCTGGGACCACACCGGGGAGCTGTTTTTT
CASSWDHTGELFF
>14|TRBJ2-7|TRBV3-1|.|few
TGTGCCAGCACCCCGGGATATAGCGGCTACGAGCAGTACTTC
CASTPGYSGYEQYF
>15|TRBJ2-7|TRBV15|.|few
TGTGCCACCAGCAGAGGCCGAGGCTCGGTCGTCGGGCAGTACTTC
CATSRGRGSVVGQYF
>14|TRBJ2-1|TRBV7-2|.|.
TGTGCCAGCAGCCTCGACAACCTCTACAATGAGCAGTTCTTC
CASSLDNLYNEQFF
>16|TRBJ2-1|TRBV4-2|TRBD2|.
TGTGCCAGCAGCCAAGACGCGGTAGCGGGCTTGCTTGAGCAGTTCTTC
CASSQDAVAGLLEQFF
>13|TRBJ2-7|TRBV20-1|.|.
TGCAGTGCTAGACCAGACAGCAGCTACGAGCAGTACTTC
CSARPDSSYEQYF
>12|TRBJ2-1|TRBV5-6|.|many
TGTGCCAGCAGCTGGCTGACTAGTAGTCAGTTCTTC
CASSWLTSSQFF
>18|TRBJ2-1|TRBV18|TRBD2|few
TGTGCCAGCTCACCACTGGGCCGACTAGCGGGAACGGGTAATGAGCAGTTCTTC
CASSPLGRLAGTGNEQFF
>13|TRBJ2-4|TRBV7-8|.|.
TGTGCCAGCAGCCGGCGTCGGCCAAACATTCAGTACTTC
CASSRRRPNIQYF
>16|TRBJ2-2|TRBV7-2|TRBD2|.
TGTGCCAGCAGCTTATTCGGAGCGGGACACACCGGGGAGCTGTTTTTT
CASSLFGAGHTGELFF
>15|TRBJ2-3|TRBV7-2|.|few
TGTGCCAGCAGCCCATGGATCGGTGGGACAGATACGCAGTATTTT
CASSPWIGGTDTQYF
>15|TRBJ1-1|TRBV6-2/TRBV6-3|.|.
TGTGCCAGCAGTTGCTCGTTTCTTGTGTCCACTGAAGCTTTCTTT
CASSCSFLVSTEAFF
>14|TRBJ1-4|TRBV5-1|.|.
TGCGCCAGCAGCTTGAGGAAGCCAAATGAAAAACTGTTTTTT
CASSLRKPNEKLFF
>15|TRBJ2-3|TRBV2|TRBD2|.
TGTGCCAGCAGGTTACTAGCGTCAAGCTCAGATACGAAGTATTTT
CASRLLASSSDTKYF
>16|TRBJ1-2|TRBV13|.|.
TGTGCCAGCAGCCGAGACATACAGGGTCCTAACTATGGCTACACCTTC
CASSRDIQGPNYGYTF
>15|TRBJ2-7|TRBV5-1|TRBD1|many
TGCGCCAGCAGCTTGGCCAGGACAGGGCCCTACGAGCAGTACTTC
CASSLARTGPYEQYF
>18|TRBJ2-7|TRBV11-1|TRBD1|many
TGTGCCAGCAGCACAACTGACACCCGGGACAGGGAGACGGGCGAGCAGTACTTC
CASSTTDTRDRETGEQYF
>13|TRBJ2-2|TRBV7-9|.|many
TGTGCCAGCAGTTTAGTTGCAGCCGGGGAGCTGTTTTTT
CASSLVAAGELFF
>12|TRBJ2-5|TRBV9|.|few
TGTGCCAGCACCAGCGGTAAAGAGACCCAGTACTTC
CASTSGKETQYF
>15|TRBJ2-3|TRBV12-3/TRBV12-4|TRBD1|many
TGTGCCAGCAACATACACAGGGGTAGAACAGATACGCAGTATTTT
CASNIHRGRTDTQYF
>14|TRBJ2-5|TRBV18|.|.
TGTGCCAGCTCACCAGTCGCCAGACAAGAGACCCAGTACTTC
CASSPVARQETQYF
>15|TRBJ2-4|TRBV11-2|.|.
TGTGCCAGCAGCTTAGAGTGGTTAGCCAAAAACATTCAGTACTTC
CASSLEWLAKNIQYF
>14|TRBJ1-5|TRBV4-1|TRBD1|few
TGCGCCAGCAGCCGCGGGACAGGTCTGACACCCCAGCATTTT
CASSRGTGLTPQHF
>16|TRBJ2-2|TRBV13|.|.
TGTGCCAGCAGCTTGAGCAGTGCGCCACTCCCCGGGGAGCTGTTTTTT
CASSLSSAPLPGELFF
>16|TRBJ2-1|TRBV13|.|.
TGTGCCAGCAGGGTTCTCCGGGCAATAAACTACAATGAGCAGTTCTTC
CASRVLRAINYNEQFF
>17|TRBJ2-1|TRBV28|.|few
TGTGCCAGCAGTTTTCAGTTTAGCGGTCCACCTTACAATGAGCAGTTCTTC
CASSFQFSGPPYNEQFF
>15|TRBJ1-5|TRBV5-5|.|few
TGTGCCAGCAGCGGAGACAGGTATAGCAATCAGCCCCAGCATTTT
CASSGDRYSNQPQHF
>14|TRBJ2-7|TRBV19|.|few
TGTGCCAGTAGTATGAGGGACGGAAGCTACGAGCAGTACTTC
CASSMRDGSYEQYF
>13|TRBJ2-5|TRBV18|.|once
TGTGCCAGCTCACCAGACTCCGCCGGTGACCAGTACTTC
CASSPDSAGDQYF
>14|TRBJ2-3|TRBV7-2|.|.
TGTGCCAGCAGCTTAGGTAGTAGCGCAGATACGCAGTATTTT
CASSLGSSADTQYF
>17|TRBJ2-2|TRBV5-1|.|.
TGCGCCAGCAGCTTGGACTCGGTTACCACGAACACCGGGGAGCTGTTTTTT
CASSLDSVTTNTGELFF
>15|TRBJ2-2|TRBV7-9|.|few
TGTGCCAGCAGCCCTGGGCCAGCGAACACCGGGGAGCTGTTTTTT
CASSPGPANTGELFF
>15|TRBJ1-4|TRBV14|.|.
TGTGCCAGCAGCCAAGGACCGGGGGCCCCCGAAAAACTGTTTTTT
CASSQGPGAPEKLFF
>16|TRBJ1-6|TRBV9|.|many
TGTGCCAGCAGCGTATACTGGAGCTCCTATAATTCACCCCTCCACTTT
CASSVYWSSYNSPLHF
>16|TRBJ2-3|TRBV11-2|.|few
TGTGCCAGCAGCTTAGTGCAGCGGCCGATCACAGATACGCAGTATTTT
CASSLVQRPITDTQYF
>15|TRBJ2-7|TRBV5-4|.|few
TGTGCCAGCAGCTTGGCCCCCGGGGGTTCCTACGAGCAGTACTTC
CASSLAPGGSYEQYF
>16|TRBJ2-1|TRBV5-1|TRBD2|few
TGCGCCAGCACCGTTAGCTGGACTAGCGAGTTCGATGAGCAGTTCTTC
CASTVSWTSEFDEQFF
>14|TRBJ1-1|TRBV20-1|.|few
TGCAGTGCTATAGACCCCAGGGTGAACACTGAAGCTTTCTTT
CSAIDPRVNTEAFF
>18|TRBJ2-3|TRBV12-3/TRBV12-4|TRBD2|.
TGTGCCAGCAGTTTTGGACTAGCGGGAGAGGATTCCACAGATACGCAGTATTTT
CASSFGLAGEDSTDTQYF
>12|TRBJ2-1|TRBV6-1|.|many
TGTGCCAGCAGTGAAGATAGCAATGAGCAGTTCTTC
CASSEDSNEQFF
>16|TRBJ2-3|TRBV6-5|.|.
TGTGCCAGCAGCCGCCAACGACTGGTCCTCACAGATACGCAGTATTTT
CASSRQRLVLTDTQYF
>16|TRBJ2-7|TRBV4-1|.|few
TGCGCCAGCAGCCAAGATCCCGCCAGGGGCACCTACGAGCAGTACTTC
CASSQDPARGTYEQYF
>15|TRBJ2-3|TRBV5-1|.|.
TGCGCCAGCAGCTCGGGGACATCAATCACAGATACGCAGTATTTT
CASSSGTSITDTQYF